The 32 T cell receptor beta chains listed next were all sequenced from one sample in a study of blood T cells in healthy people across ages. The second PCR ran roughly 7 to 12 cycles with a sample-barcoded 5' primer and J-beta primers. TCRdb re-derived calls from the 5' RACE reads in MiXCR, one entry per CDR3 protein. The data hold 650,000 to 700,000 distinct CDR3 sequences, with about 32% observed a single time. The sequenced sample consisted of blood. The receptors stem from a woman older than 75 in good health.

The chain carries TRBV30 and TRBJ2-5, with 8 bases fitting TRBD1. Judging by the DNA end, TRBJ2-7 fits better; the J call may be wrong. Germline V lookup: CDR1 GTSNPN, CDR2 SVGIG (reference sequence). The CDR3 covers 14 residues. Here the CDR3 reads CAWRAGQGAGEQYF. As DNA, the CDR3 is TGTGCCTGGAGGGCCGGACAGGGAGCAGGCGAGCAGTACTTC.

This clonotype was seen ten or more times. This chain joins TRBV20-1 and TRBJ2-7, with a possible D match to TRBD1 (6 bases). The CDR3 sequence is 16 residues long. The germline gives CDR1 DFQATT, CDR2 SNEGSKA (reference sequence). Trimming took off 5 bases at V and 4 bases at J, with 24 bases between the two ends. The CDR3 reads CSAARGSVQGLYEQYF. CDR3 bases: TGCAGTGCTGCACGTGGGTCGGTCCAGGGGCTATACGAGCAGTACTTC.

This clonotype was counted once. This may arise from a read error, as a much more abundant clone is one base away. The chain is built from TRBV6-1 and TRBJ2-4, with D uncertain. The closer fit of TRBJ2-5 to the DNA end suggests the J call may be wrong. CDR1 MNHNS and CDR2 SASEGT come from the germline V gene. The CDR3 is 15 amino acids. The CDR3 nucleotides read TGTGCCAGCAGTGTCCCTATGCGGCGCAGGGAGACCCAGTACTTC. It yields the protein CASSVPMRRRETQYF.

This clonotype came up a few times. The V call is TRBV28, the J call TRBJ2-3, with 10 bases fitting TRBD1. After removal of 4 bases from V and 6 bases from J, the junction contained 7 bases not matched to a gene. Germline loops: CDR1 MDHEN, CDR2 SYDVKM. CDR3 length: 15 amino acids. DNA of the CDR3: TGTGCCAGCAGTTCGCCTGACAGGGGGCCTGATACGCAGTATTTT. Encoded protein: CASSSPDRGPDTQYF.

This clonotype occurred many times. The chain joins TRBV7-2 to TRBJ2-3; 7 bases line up with TRBD2. Germline trimming cut 5 bases from V and 2 bases from J; bases unmatched to any gene: 7. The germline CDR1 and CDR2 sequences are SGHTA and FQGNSA. This CDR3 is built from 15 residues. The DNA for the CDR3 is TGTGCCAGCAGCCTCCGAGCGGGGTACACAGATACGCAGTATTTT. Protein: CASSLRAGYTDTQYF.

The table lists this clonotype with many counts. CDR3 residues: CASSLDWWGTGELFF. The CDR3 DNA reads as TGTGCCAGCAGCCTCGACTGGTGGGGAACCGGGGAGCTGTTTTTT. The rearrangement joins TRBV7-9 to TRBJ2-2; D not resolved. Per the germline V gene, CDR1 is SEHNR and CDR2 is FQNEAQ (reference sequence). CDR3 length equals 15 residues. V lost 5 bases to trimming and J lost 5 bases, with 15 bases between them.

V usage is TRBV7-2 and J usage is TRBJ2-7; 8 nucleotides match TRBD1. CDR1 is SGHTA and CDR2 is FQGNSA in the germline V gene. The CDR3 is 16 residues long. V lost 2 bases, J lost 0 bases, and 6 bases stayed unmatched. This chain's CDR3 is CASSLRRTGSSYEQYF. CDR3 nucleotides: TGTGCCAGCAGCTTAAGGAGGACAGGGTCCTCCTACGAGCAGTACTTC.

A note on this clonotype: A clone one base away is much larger, so this may be a read error. V and J are TRBV6-2 or TRBV6-3 and TRBJ1-5; D call uncertain. Germline V gene lookup returns CDR1 MNHEY and CDR2 SVGEGT. Trimming left V 8 bases short and J 6 bases short, with 20 bases between. The CDR3 runs to 15 residues. The CDR3 DNA is TGTGCCAGCGGTGAGTACGGTCGGAATATTCAGCCCCAGCATTTT. Translating gives CASGEYGRNIQPQHF.

V is TRBV29-1 and J is TRBJ2-7; 9 nucleotides match TRBD1. CDR1 is SQVTM, CDR2 ANQGSEA, per germline. The CDR3 runs to 14 residues. V was clipped by 2 bases and J by 0 bases; unmatched bases: 2. The CDR3 DNA sequence: TGCAGCGTTGAATTGGGACAGGGCTCCTACGAGCAGTACTTC. This codes for CSVELGQGSYEQYF.

This chain connects TRBV7-6 to TRBJ1-1; TRBD1 aligns across 7 bases. The CDR3 spans 16 residues. Germline V lookup: CDR1 SGHVS, CDR2 FNYEAQ. Trimming took 1 base from V and 1 from J; bases not matched to a gene: 6. The DNA for the CDR3 is TGTGCCAGCAGCTTAGGGACAGGTTGGGGGAACACTGAAGCTTTCTTT. Protein: CASSLGTGWGNTEAFF.

This clonotype was counted ten times or more. This chain joins TRBV15 and TRBJ2-3; perhaps TRBD2 as D (7 bases). The ends were cut back, 8 bases at V and 6 bases at J, with 27 bases in the middle. From germline, CDR1 is LNHNV and CDR2 YYDKDF (reference sequence). The CDR3 is made up of 17 amino acids. The CDR3 spells CATSSTGGSRARDTQYF. The CDR3 DNA is TGTGCCACCTCGTCCACGGGGGGCTCCCGAGCCAGGGATACGCAGTATTTT. The whole variable domain, remainder taken from reference TRBV15 and TRBJ2-3, is DAMVIQNPRYQVTQFGKPVTLSCSQTLNHNVMYWYQQKSSQAPKLLFHYYDKDFNNEADTPDNFQSRRPNTSFCFLDIRSPGLGDTAMYLCATSSTGGSRARDTQYFGPGTRLTVL.

The chain combines TRBV11-2 with TRBJ2-1; a weak D match, TRBD2 (5 bases). V lost 2 bases and J lost 5, with 13 bases in between. Germline CDR1 SGHAT, CDR2 FQNNGV. CDR3 length: 15 residues. CDR3 sequence reads: CASSLTIGDNNEQFF. Here the CDR3 DNA reads TGTGCCAGCAGCTTAACGATCGGGGATAACAATGAGCAGTTCTTC.

The table lists this clonotype with many counts. The J gene is TRBJ1-4, the V gene TRBV29-1, with D possibly being TRBD1 (5 bases). The CDR3 consists of 13 residues. Trimming took 4 bases from V and 8 from J, leaving 14 bases between them. Germline assignment: CDR1 SQVTM and CDR2 ANQGSEA. The CDR3: CSVVGESGEKLFF. The CDR3 DNA follows: TGCAGCGTTGTGGGGGAATCGGGGGAAAAACTGTTTTTT.

Many counts were recorded for this clonotype. The genes are TRBV30 and TRBJ2-1; TRBD2 is a possible D gene (5 bases). Germline V gives CDR1 GTSNPN, CDR2 SVGIG (reference sequence). This CDR3 region has 12 residues. Trimming took 7 bases from V and 4 from J, leaving 11 bases between them. CDR3 sequence reads: CAYSGSYNEQFF. The CDR3 DNA reads as TGTGCCTATTCGGGGAGTTACAATGAGCAGTTCTTC.

Concerning this clonotype: A much more abundant neighbour one base away suggests this may be a read error. The chain carries TRBV27 and TRBJ2-5, with a tentative D call TRBD1 (5 bases). CDR1 is MNHEY and CDR2 is SMNVEV in the germline V gene (reference sequence). The CDR3 covers 13 residues. The germline V and J ends were trimmed by 5 bases and 5 bases, with 12 bases remaining between them. CDR3 loop: CASSPGWGETQYF. Here the CDR3 DNA reads TGTGCCAGCAGTCCAGGCTGGGGCGAGACCCAGTACTTC.

The chain recombines TRBV12-3 or TRBV12-4 with TRBJ2-3; TRBD2 is a possible D gene (6 bases). V was trimmed by 2 bases and J by 2 bases, leaving 11 bases between them. This CDR3 comprises 15 residues. CDR3 sequence: CASSLSSGTTDTQYF. In DNA, the CDR3 is TGTGCCAGCAGTTTAAGTAGCGGAACCACAGATACGCAGTATTTT.

This clonotype was detected many times. The junction differs from germline at one of its ends, possibly a read error. The gene calls are TRBV7-2 and TRBJ1-2; possibly TRBD1 for D (5 bases). Germline V CDR1 and CDR2: SGHTA, FQGNSA. CDR3 length: 15 residues. The CDR3 DNA sequence: TGTGCCAGCACCTTAGGCAGGGCCGAAACGGGTGGCTACACCTTC. This encodes CASTLGRAETGGYTF.

This clonotype was counted only a few times. The chain is built from TRBV5-1 and TRBJ1-1, with TRBD1 as a possible D gene (5 bases). Germline CDR1 SGHRS, CDR2 YFSETQ. This CDR3 is 15 amino acids long. V dropped 0 bases and J dropped 0 bases, with 9 bases sitting between them. As DNA, the CDR3 is TGCGCCAGCAGCTTGGAAGGGGCCTTGAACACTGAAGCTTTCTTT. As protein: CASSLEGALNTEAFF.

Details on this clonotype: Being one base from a much bigger clone, this may be a read error. The chain recombines TRBV5-6 with TRBJ2-6; maybe TRBD1 (5 bases). This CDR3 contains 16 residues. In germline, CDR1 is SGHDT, CDR2 YYEEEE. CDR3 bases: TGTGCCAGCAGCCCGTTACATAACTCTGGGGCCAACGTCCGGACTTTC. It yields the protein CASSPLHNSGANVRTF.

This clonotype has only a few counts. The gene calls are TRBV6-2 or TRBV6-3 and TRBJ1-2; D gene unclear. The germline V gene has CDR1 MNHEY and CDR2 SVGEGT. V lost 5 bases, J lost 7 bases, and 11 bases lay in between. The CDR3 spans 12 residues. The CDR3 DNA reads as TGTGCCAGCAGTACCATTGGTCCTGGCTACACCTTC. It encodes CASSTIGPGYTF.

With respect to this clonotype: This clone may be a read error of a much larger clone one base away. This chain uses TRBV5-4 with TRBJ2-3, with 7 bases fitting TRBD2. The V gene's germline CDR1 is SGHNT and CDR2 YYREEE (reference sequence). The CDR3 is 12 amino acids. CDR3 DNA: TGTGCCAACAGCAGCGTGGGGGGGACGCAGTATTTT. This translates into CANSSVGGTQYF.

The chain couples TRBV20-1 to TRBJ2-7, with a possible D match to TRBD1 (6 bases). CDR1 and CDR2 from the germline V gene are DFQATT and SNEGSKA (reference sequence). CDR3 length: 13 residues. Trimming cost V 6 bases and J 0 bases, with 12 bases left between them. CDR3 protein: CSAPGQNSYEQYF. The DNA for the CDR3 is TGCAGTGCCCCGGGACAAAACTCCTACGAGCAGTACTTC.

This clonotype was seen a few times. This rearrangement joins TRBV7-9 to TRBJ2-6; a weak D match, TRBD2 (5 bases). The CDR3 is made up of 13 amino acids. Trimming took 1 base from V and 9 from J, leaving 7 bases between them. Germline loops: CDR1 SEHNR, CDR2 FQNEAQ (reference sequence). The CDR3 coding sequence is TGTGCCAGCAGCTTAGGTGGGAGCAACGTCCTGACTTTC. It is translated as CASSLGGSNVLTF.

This clonotype was picked up many times. J is TRBJ1-6 and V is TRBV20-1, with D perhaps TRBD1 (6 bases). The CDR3 covers 14 residues. Trimming pared 2 bases from V and 10 bases from J, leaving 15 bases between. Per germline, CDR1 DFQATT and CDR2 SNEGSKA (reference sequence). CDR3 protein: CSARPDLRGSPLHF. The CDR3 DNA is TGCAGTGCTAGACCCGACCTTAGGGGGTCACCCCTCCACTTT.

A remark on this clonotype: Given a much more abundant clone one base away, this may be a read error. The V call is TRBV7-2, the J call TRBJ2-5; D perhaps matches TRBD2 (5 bases). Germline values: CDR1 SGHTA, CDR2 FQGNSA. CDR3 length: 13 residues. CDR3 sequence: CASRRAIQETLYF. CDR3 nucleotides: TGTGCCAGCAGGCGGGCCATCCAAGAGACCCTGTACTTC.

The chain combines TRBV28 with TRBJ1-5, with TRBD1 matching 7 bases. V trimming: 6 bases; J trimming: 7 bases; junction bases outside the gene matches: 6. The CDR3 spans 13 residues. Germline V gene lookup returns CDR1 MDHEN and CDR2 SYDVKM. In DNA form, the CDR3 reads TGTGCCAGCAGGTGGGACAGCGGGCAGCCCCAGCATTTT. This translates into CASRWDSGQPQHF. The complete variable domain, with remaining parts taken from reference TRBV28 and TRBJ1-5, reads DVKVTQSSRYLVKRTGEKVFLECVQDMDHENMFWYRQDPGLGLRLIYFSYDVKMKEKGDIPEGYSVSREKKERFSLILESASTNQTSMYLCASRWDSGQPQHFGDGTRLSIL.

This clonotype occurred many times. The rearrangement links TRBV6-6 to TRBJ2-1; D is unresolved. Trimming left V 6 bases short and J 1 base short, with 16 bases between. CDR3 length equals 16 residues. Germline V CDR1 and CDR2: MNHNY, SVGAGI (reference sequence). The CDR3, as DNA: TGTGCCAGCAGCGAACCAAAGATTGCTTCCTACAATGAGCAGTTCTTC. It encodes CASSEPKIASYNEQFF.

This clonotype was picked up a small number of times. A much larger clonotype is one base distant, so this may be a read error. This chain joins TRBV6-5 and TRBJ1-1; tentative D call: TRBD1 (5 bases). Deletions cut 8 bases from V and 4 bases from J, with 20 bases between. The CDR3 spans 15 residues. Per the germline V gene, CDR1 is MNHEY and CDR2 is SVGAGI. The CDR3 reads CASWGRGGTTTEAFF. The CDR3 nucleotides read TGTGCCAGCTGGGGTAGGGGAGGGACTACCACTGAAGCTTTCTTT.

The chain has TRBV5-1 and TRBJ2-1, with D possibly matching TRBD2 (7 bases). Trimming pared 2 bases from V and 4 bases from J, leaving 19 bases between. This CDR3 has 17 residues. Germline V gene sequence: CDR1 SGHRS, CDR2 YFSETQ. The CDR3 loop reads CASSFGMGGRLYNEQFF. As DNA, the CDR3 is TGCGCCAGCAGCTTTGGCATGGGGGGGCGACTTTACAATGAGCAGTTCTTC.

In this sample, this clonotype turned up many times. This rearrangement joins TRBV29-1 to TRBJ2-7; no clear D. The CDR3 sequence is 11 residues long. Germline assignment: CDR1 SQVTM and CDR2 ANQGSEA. Trimming removed 0 bases at V and 8 bases at J, with 8 bases between. The CDR3 reads CSVEDLGKQYF. The CDR3 nucleotides are TGCAGCGTTGAAGATCTGGGGAAGCAGTACTTC.

This clonotype has only a few counts. This sequence may be a read error, since a much larger clone differs from it by one base. The chain carries TRBV7-2 and TRBJ2-5; the D is unclear. The V gene lost 3 bases and the J gene lost 2 bases, with 13 bases spanning the gap. The CDR3 length is 15 residues. The V gene's germline CDR1 is SGHTA and CDR2 FQGNSA. The CDR3 DNA is TGTGCCAGCAGCTTGGGTGGACGGAGACAAGAGACCCAGTACTTC. Protein sequence: CASSLGGRRQETQYF.

This chain links TRBV3-1 with TRBJ1-1; possible D gene TRBD1, 6 bases. There are 15 residues in the CDR3. V lost 5 bases to trimming and J lost 3 bases, with 16 bases between them. The germline V gene has CDR1 LGHDT and CDR2 YNNKEL (reference sequence). The CDR3 is CASSGYTRGDTEAFF. The CDR3 DNA follows: TGTGCCAGCAGCGGATACACCAGGGGAGACACTGAAGCTTTCTTT.